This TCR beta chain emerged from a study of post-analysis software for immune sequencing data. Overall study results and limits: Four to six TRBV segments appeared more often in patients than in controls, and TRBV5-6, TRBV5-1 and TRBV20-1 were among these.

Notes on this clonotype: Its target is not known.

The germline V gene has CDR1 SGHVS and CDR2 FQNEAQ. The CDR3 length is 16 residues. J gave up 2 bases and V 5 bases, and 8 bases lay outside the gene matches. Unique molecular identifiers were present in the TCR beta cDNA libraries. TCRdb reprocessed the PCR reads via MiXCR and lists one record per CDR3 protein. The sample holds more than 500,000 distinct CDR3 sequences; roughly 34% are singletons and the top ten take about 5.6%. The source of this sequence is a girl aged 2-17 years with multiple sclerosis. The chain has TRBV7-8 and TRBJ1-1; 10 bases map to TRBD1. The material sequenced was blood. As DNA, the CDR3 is TGTGCCAGCAGCCCGTGGACAGGGGGGGGCAACACTGAAGCTTTCTTT. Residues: CASSPWTGGGNTEAFF.